What follows are 19 T cell receptor beta chains derived from one specimen sequenced in a study of blood T cell repertoires in COVID-19. The data were produced by immunoSEQ multiplex PCR, yet TCRdb's version contains in-frame clones alone and is incomplete. This sample yields 150,000 to 190,000 clones, of which under 90% are seen a single time; about 0.58% belongs to the top ten. Sequencing was performed on peripheral blood. These TCRs come from a man aged 60 to 75 with acute or convalescent COVID-19.

The V and J genes are TRBV28 and TRBJ2-1; the match to TRBD2 covers 11 bases. CDR1 and CDR2 (germline): MDHEN, SYDVKM. V dropped 7 bases and J dropped 7; count of bases not matched to a gene: 6. CDR3 length: 14 residues. Here the CDR3 reads CASTELAGVNEQFF. The CDR3 DNA reads as TGTGCCAGCACAGAACTAGCGGGAGTGAATGAGCAGTTCTTC.

This chain uses TRBV7-2 with TRBJ1-3, with 7 positions matching TRBD1. CDR1 and CDR2 (germline): SGHTA, FQGNSA. There are 15 residues in the CDR3. Trimming cost V 3 bases and J 6 bases; bases outside gene matches: 8. The CDR3 bases are TGTGCCAGCAGCTTCGACAGGGTTCTTTCAAACACCATATATTTT. Translation: CASSFDRVLSNTIYF.

The rearrangement uses TRBV5-6 and TRBJ2-4, with 11 positions matching TRBD2. Trimming cost V 2 bases and J 5 bases; bases outside gene matches: 3. The germline V gene has CDR1 SGHDT and CDR2 YYEEEE. The CDR3 totals 15 residues. CDR3 bases: TGTGCCAGCAGCTTTACTAGCGGGAGCCAAAACATTCAGTACTTC. This gives the protein CASSFTSGSQNIQYF. Variable domain in full (rest from reference TRBV5-6 and TRBJ2-4): DAGVTQSPTHLIKTRGQQVTLRCSPKSGHDTVSWYQQALGQGPQFIFQYYEEEERQRGNFPDRFSGHQFPNYSSELNVNALLLGDSALYLCASSFTSGSQNIQYFGAGTRLSVL.

The chain carries TRBV2 and TRBJ1-2; weak D call: TRBD1 (5 bases). The CDR3 covers 13 residues. The V end lost 4 bases, the J end lost 4 bases, and 10 bases lay between the germline ends. The germline V gene encodes CDR1 SNHLY and CDR2 FYNNEI. The CDR3 sequence is CASSVAQGYGYTF. CDR3 DNA sequence: TGTGCCAGCAGTGTCGCCCAGGGCTATGGCTACACCTTC. Based on the CDR3 plus reference TRBV2 and TRBJ1-2, the full variable domain is EPEVTQTPSHQVTQMGQEVILRCVPISNHLYFYWYRQILGQKVEFLVSFYNNEISEKSEIFDDQFSVERPDGSNFTLKIRSTKLEDSAMYFCASSVAQGYGYTFGSGTRLTVV.

This chain connects TRBV2 to TRBJ1-6; D is ambiguous. The CDR3 length is 13 residues. Per germline, CDR1 SNHLY and CDR2 FYNNEI. Trimming removed 7 bases at V and 6 bases at J, with 10 bases between. CDR3 protein: CASIGNSNSPLHF. The CDR3 DNA reads as TGTGCCAGCATCGGGAACAGTAATTCACCCCTCCACTTT.

The chain combines TRBV11-3 with TRBJ2-1, with TRBD2 as a possible D gene (6 bases). V lost 2 bases to trimming and J lost 5 bases, with 19 bases between them. Germline V gene lookup returns CDR1 SGHNT and CDR2 YENEEA. The CDR3 is 17 amino acids. CDR3 in amino acids: CASSLSRWGVSHNEQFF. CDR3 sequence (DNA): TGTGCCAGCAGCTTATCCAGATGGGGGGTATCACACAATGAGCAGTTCTTC.

V is TRBV7-2 and J is TRBJ2-5, with TRBD2 matching over 8 bases. The trim removed 2 bases at V and 2 bases at J, leaving 1 base unmatched. Germline values: CDR1 SGHTA, CDR2 FQGNSA. The length of the CDR3 is 14 residues. The CDR3 is CASSLQRGQETQYF. DNA for the CDR3: TGTGCCAGCAGCTTACAGCGGGGGCAAGAGACCCAGTACTTC.

This clone was picked up a small number of times. The rearrangement links TRBV19 to TRBJ1-1, with a tentative D call TRBD1 (5 bases). The CDR3 consists of 13 residues. Deletions cut 1 base from V and 6 bases from J, with 9 bases between. The germline V gene has CDR1 LNHDA and CDR2 SQIVND (reference sequence). The CDR3 sequence: CASSIVTGAEAFF. CDR3 coding DNA: TGTGCCAGTAGTATAGTAACAGGCGCTGAAGCTTTCTTT.

The chain couples TRBV30 to TRBJ1-2; perhaps TRBD1 as D (5 bases). The V end was cut by 2 bases, the J end by 8 bases, with 24 bases between. Germline values: CDR1 GTSNPN, CDR2 SVGIG (reference sequence). This CDR3 has 16 residues. CDR3 loop: CAWSFSRWGLEGGYTF. CDR3 DNA: TGTGCCTGGAGTTTCTCACGATGGGGACTTGAGGGAGGCTACACCTTC.

V and J are TRBV19 and TRBJ2-1; 8 positions match TRBD1. With V trimmed by 4 bases and J by 6 bases, 2 bases remained unmatched. Germline V gene lookup returns CDR1 LNHDA and CDR2 SQIVND (reference sequence). The CDR3 covers 13 residues. For the CDR3, the DNA is TGTGCCAGTAGTAGGGGGACAGGCAATGAGCAGTTCTTC. Protein product: CASSRGTGNEQFF.

This chain joins TRBV19 and TRBJ1-6, with TRBD1 matching over 8 bases. Germline V lookup: CDR1 LNHDA, CDR2 SQIVND (reference sequence). V shed 6 bases, J shed 10 bases, and the junction held 8 bases outside the gene matches. The CDR3 runs 14 residues. The chain's CDR3 is CASRAQGDGSPLHF. For the CDR3, the DNA is TGTGCCAGTAGAGCACAGGGGGACGGCTCACCCCTCCACTTT.

This chain uses TRBV5-6 with TRBJ1-2; D gene unclear. Between the trimmed V and J ends, which lost 4 bases and 4 bases, there was a span of 8 bases. The CDR3 totals 12 residues. Looked up from germline, CDR1 is SGHDT and CDR2 is YYEEEE. The DNA for the CDR3 is TGTGCCAGCAGCCTCTCGGGCTATGGCTACACCTTC. Its protein product is CASSLSGYGYTF. The full variable domain, its missing parts supplied by reference TRBV5-6 and TRBJ1-2, is DAGVTQSPTHLIKTRGQQVTLRCSPKSGHDTVSWYQQALGQGPQFIFQYYEEEERQRGNFPDRFSGHQFPNYSSELNVNALLLGDSALYLCASSLSGYGYTFGSGTRLTVV.

This chain uses TRBV19 with TRBJ1-5; D may be TRBD1 (5 bases). CDR1 and CDR2 from the germline V gene are LNHDA and SQIVND (reference sequence). Between the trimmed V and J ends, which lost 5 bases and 6 bases, there was a span of 14 bases. This CDR3 has 14 amino acids. CDR3 sequence reads: CASSVTGSGQPQHF. The DNA for the CDR3 is TGTGCCAGTAGTGTAACAGGTTCGGGTCAGCCCCAGCATTTT.

CDR3 protein: CAISESGRQGAAAFF. The CDR3 DNA reads TGTGCCATCAGTGAGTCGGGGAGACAGGGGGCTGCGGCTTTCTTT. The chain joins TRBV10-3 to TRBJ1-1, with 10 bases lining up with TRBD1. The CDR3 spans 15 residues. V shed 0 bases and J 11 bases; nucleotides not matched to a gene: 9. The germline V gene encodes CDR1 ENHRY and CDR2 SYGVKD.

CDR3 region: CASGLQGSEAFF. CDR3 coding DNA: TGTGCTAGTGGTTTGCAGGGGTCCGAAGCTTTCTTT. J is TRBJ1-1 and V is TRBV12-5; D possibly corresponds to TRBD1 (6 bases). V shed 2 bases and J shed 8 bases, with 9 bases lying between them. Germline loops: CDR1 LGHNT, CDR2 FRNRAP. The CDR3 has 12 amino acids.

The chain carries TRBV30 and TRBJ2-7, with 8 nucleotides matching TRBD2. J gave up 3 bases and V 3 bases, and 13 bases lay outside the gene matches. The CDR3 is made up of 16 amino acids. The germline V gene has CDR1 GTSNPN and CDR2 SVGIG (reference sequence). The CDR3 DNA is TGTGCCTGGAGGAGGAAAGGGACTAGACGGAGCTACGAGCAGTACTTC. Protein: CAWRRKGTRRSYEQYF.

The DNA of the CDR3 is TGTGCCAGCAGTGCGCGAGGGGGCCAATACGAGCAGTACTTC. This encodes CASSARGGQYEQYF. The J gene is TRBJ2-7, the V gene TRBV27; 7 bases fit TRBD1. Losses at the gene ends were 5 bases for V and 4 bases for J; bases not matched to a gene: 8. The CDR3 is made up of 14 amino acids. Looked up from germline, CDR1 is MNHEY and CDR2 is SMNVEV (reference sequence).

This sequence joins TRBV3-1 (or the pseudogene TRBV3-2) and TRBJ2-7, with 7 bases matching TRBD1. V was clipped by 1 base and J by 0 bases; unmatched bases: 12. The CDR3 is made up of 18 amino acids. Looked up from germline, CDR1 is LGHDT and CDR2 is YNNKEL (reference sequence). The CDR3 is CASSQGVGDSLYSYEQYF. As DNA, the CDR3 is TGTGCCAGCAGCCAAGGAGTCGGGGACAGCCTTTACTCCTACGAGCAGTACTTC.

The chain links TRBV6-6 to TRBJ1-6, with D maybe TRBD1 (5 bases). CDR3 length equals 13 residues. Trimming took off 1 base at V and 11 bases at J, with 9 bases between the two ends. Germline CDR1 MNHNY, CDR2 SVGAGI (reference sequence). This CDR3 reads CASSYFAGAPLHF. The CDR3 nucleotides are TGTGCCAGCAGTTACTTCGCGGGGGCACCCCTCCACTTT.